These 23 T cell receptor beta chains came from one sample sequenced in a study of EBV T-cell therapy then PD-1 blockade in nasopharyngeal carcinoma. Documented treatment: AdE1-LMPpoly-expanded autologous EBV-specific T-cell therapy followed by anti-PD-1 nivolumab. These receptors' antigens are unknown. Here immunoSEQ multiplex PCR was the method, and the copy in TCRdb shows in-frame clones only, minus some. The sample comprises 14,000 or so clones, around 84% of which are singletons, and 25% to 40% rests with the top ten. Material: CD8+ T cells from blood, obtained around day 96 from a patient whose treatment included autologous EBV-specific T cells and nivolumab. All receptors derive from a man between 35 and 55 years old with nasopharyngeal carcinoma.

The chain uses TRBV12-3 or TRBV12-4 and TRBJ2-1; D not certain. V dropped 3 bases and J dropped 4 bases, with 7 bases sitting between them. The CDR3 spans 13 residues. This CDR3 reads CASSLSVYNEQFF. CDR3 DNA: TGTGCCAGCAGTTTGAGTGTGTACAATGAGCAGTTCTTC.

This clone was seen more than once but under ten times. V and J are TRBV30 and TRBJ1-6, with D unresolved. Looked up from germline, CDR1 is GTSNPN and CDR2 is SVGIG (reference sequence). The V and J ends lost 8 bases and 8 bases respectively, with 19 bases between them. The CDR3 spans 14 residues. CDR3 in DNA: TGTGCCGGTGGGTACGGGTTAGAATATTCACCCCTCCACTTT. It encodes CAGGYGLEYSPLHF.

A word on this clone: This sample also contains other DNA sequences that code for the same CDR3. The chain uses TRBV7-6 and TRBJ2-7; no firm D call. Germline loops: CDR1 SGHVS, CDR2 FNYEAQ. The length of the CDR3 is 13 residues. V gave up 5 bases and J gave up 3 bases, with 11 bases separating them. The CDR3 DNA follows: TGTGCCAGCAGCCCAGGACCGAACTACGAGCAGTACTTC. Translating it yields CASSPGPNYEQYF.

The gene calls are TRBV2 and TRBJ1-2, with a tentative D call TRBD1 (5 bases). Between the trimmed V and J ends, which lost 8 bases and 1 base, there was a span of 14 bases. CDR1 is SNHLY, CDR2 FYNNEI, per germline. This CDR3 region has 14 residues. CDR3 DNA: TGTGCCAGCGAAACAGGTGCAGATAACTATGGCTACACCTTC. Amino acids: CASETGADNYGYTF.

The J gene is TRBJ1-2, the V gene TRBV27, with D possibly matching TRBD1 (5 bases). The CDR3 runs to 14 residues. V shed 5 bases and J shed 8 bases, with 18 bases lying between them. Per germline, CDR1 MNHEY and CDR2 SMNVEV (reference sequence). The CDR3 protein is CASSNLPRVEGYTF. CDR3 nucleotide sequence: TGTGCCAGCAGTAATCTCCCCAGGGTGGAAGGCTACACCTTC.

This sequence joins TRBV28 and TRBJ2-3; D unresolved. V shed 8 bases and J shed 2 bases, with 14 bases lying between them. The CDR3 extends over 14 amino acids. CDR1 is MDHEN, CDR2 SYDVKM, per germline. DNA of the CDR3: TGTGCCAGCGCCGCCACGTCCAACACAGATACGCAGTATTTT. Its translation is CASAATSNTDTQYF.

The chain joins TRBV27 to TRBJ2-7, with D unclear. The CDR3 extends over 13 amino acids. Per the germline V gene, CDR1 is MNHEY and CDR2 is SMNVEV (reference sequence). V lost 10 bases to trimming and J lost 3 bases, with 16 bases between them. The DNA for the CDR3 is TGTGCCATGACCCGGGCCCAATTCTACGAGCAGTACTTC. This sequence encodes CAMTRAQFYEQYF.

The rearrangement joins TRBV5-1 to TRBJ2-1; D remains ambiguous. V lost 0 bases to trimming and J lost 7 bases, with 8 bases between them. The CDR3 has 13 residues. From germline, CDR1 is SGHRS and CDR2 YFSETQ. The CDR3 loop reads CASSLDSSNEQFF. In DNA, the CDR3 is TGCGCCAGCAGCTTGGATTCTTCGAATGAGCAGTTCTTC.

This chain uses TRBV4-3 with TRBJ1-2; maybe TRBD1 (6 bases). Germline V gene sequence: CDR1 LGHNA, CDR2 YSLEER. With 0 bases removed from V and 2 bases from J, the gap between germline ends came to 7 bases. This CDR3 is 14 amino acids long. The CDR3 DNA reads as TGCGCCAGCAGCCAAGATACAGGGAACTATGGCTACACCTTC. It specifies CASSQDTGNYGYTF.

The J gene is TRBJ1-3, the V gene TRBV7-8; no definite D call. V lost 5 bases and J 2 bases, leaving 7 bases between the germline ends. CDR3 length equals 13 residues. From germline, CDR1 is SGHVS and CDR2 FQNEAQ. CDR3 bases: TGTGCCAGCAGCCCACGCCCTGGAAACACCATATATTTT. It specifies CASSPRPGNTIYF.

V usage is TRBV28 and J usage is TRBJ1-3; 7 bases are a match to TRBD1. Trimming removed 5 bases from V and 0 bases from J; junction bases left unmatched: 4. Germline lookup yields CDR1 MDHEN and CDR2 SYDVKM. The CDR3 sequence is 15 residues long. CDR3 region: CASSLWDSSGNTIYF. The DNA for the CDR3 is TGTGCCAGCAGTCTTTGGGACAGCTCTGGAAACACCATATATTTT.

The chain combines TRBV27 with TRBJ1-5; 8 nucleotides match TRBD1. With V trimmed by 3 bases and J by 6 bases, 4 bases remained unmatched. This CDR3 comprises 14 residues. Looked up from germline, CDR1 is MNHEY and CDR2 is SMNVEV (reference sequence). The CDR3 loop is CASSFGDRGQPQHF. Written as DNA, the CDR3 is TGTGCCAGCAGTTTCGGCGACAGGGGTCAGCCCCAGCATTTT.

J is TRBJ1-4 and V is TRBV7-9; 8 nucleotides agree with TRBD1. CDR1 is SEHNR, CDR2 FQNEAQ, per germline (reference sequence). Trimming removed 1 base from V and 14 bases from J; junction bases left unmatched: 3. This CDR3 is built from 12 residues. Here the CDR3 reads CASSLGTGRLFF. The CDR3 DNA is TGTGCCAGCAGCTTAGGGACAGGGCGGCTGTTTTTT.

The chain uses TRBV2 and TRBJ2-2, with no clear D. This CDR3 contains 16 residues. V lost 3 bases and J lost 7, with 18 bases in between. Germline V gives CDR1 SNHLY, CDR2 FYNNEI. CDR3 protein: CASSDHRQSVVGELFF. The CDR3 region has the DNA TGTGCCAGCAGTGATCATCGGCAGTCAGTGGTCGGGGAGCTGTTTTTT.

There are a few counts of this clone. The rearrangement joins TRBV4-3 to TRBJ2-7; 8 positions agree with TRBD1. V was clipped by 0 bases and J by 3 bases; unmatched bases: 7. The CDR3 consists of 16 residues. In germline, CDR1 is LGHNA, CDR2 YSLEER. The CDR3 DNA reads TGCGCCAGCAGCCAAGATGTCGGGACAGGCGACTACGAGCAGTACTTC. Protein product: CASSQDVGTGDYEQYF.

The rearrangement links TRBV3-1 (or the pseudogene TRBV3-2) to TRBJ2-1, with TRBD1 matching over 10 bases. CDR1 is LGHDT, CDR2 YNNKEL, per germline (reference sequence). The V segment lost 0 bases and the J segment 4 bases; nucleotides outside the gene matches: 15. The CDR3 is 20 residues long. The CDR3 sequence: CASSQEWAQLRDRGYNEQFF. The DNA of the CDR3 is TGTGCCAGCAGCCAAGAATGGGCCCAACTCCGGGACAGGGGATACAATGAGCAGTTCTTC.

This chain links TRBV19 with TRBJ2-7, with D maybe TRBD1 (5 bases). The CDR3 sequence is 13 residues long. Trimming shortened V by 2 bases and J by 3 bases, and 8 bases separated the two germline ends. Germline assignment: CDR1 LNHDA and CDR2 SQIVND (reference sequence). CDR3 nucleotide sequence: TGTGCCAGTAGTATAATGGACAACTACGAGCAGTACTTC. Amino acid sequence: CASSIMDNYEQYF.

This clone has just one count. The chain recombines TRBV4-1 with TRBJ1-2; D call uncertain. The germline CDR1 and CDR2 sequences are MGHRA and YSYEKL. Trimming shortened V by 4 bases and J by 8 bases, and 26 bases separated the two germline ends. The CDR3 has 17 amino acids. The CDR3 spells CASSPILRHPPYGGYTF. CDR3 nucleotide sequence: TGCGCCAGCAGCCCTATACTTAGGCACCCTCCCTATGGGGGCTACACCTTC.

The CDR3 DNA sequence: TGCGCCAGCAGCCAAGAGTGGTTGCCTGAAGCTTTCTTT. Translating it yields CASSQEWLPEAFF. This chain uses TRBV4-1 with TRBJ1-1; no definite D call. The CDR3 runs to 13 residues. Trimming cost V 0 bases and J 6 bases, with 8 bases left between them. Per the germline V gene, CDR1 is MGHRA and CDR2 is YSYEKL.

This chain connects TRBV5-6 to TRBJ1-5; D gene unclear. V lost 0 bases to trimming and J lost 4 bases, with 5 bases between them. CDR1 is SGHDT and CDR2 is YYEEEE in the germline V gene. The CDR3 spans 13 residues. CDR3 sequence (DNA): TGTGCCAGCAGCTTGGACCTAAATCAGCCCCAGCATTTT. Protein product: CASSLDLNQPQHF.

A few counts support this clone. This chain joins TRBV9 and TRBJ2-2; 7 nucleotides line up with TRBD2. CDR1 and CDR2 from the germline V gene are SGDLS and YYNGEE. The CDR3 runs 13 residues. The J segment lost 9 bases and the V segment lost 2 bases, leaving 4 bases of the junction unmatched. CDR3 loop: CASSVGGIRELFF. DNA of the CDR3: TGTGCCAGCAGCGTGGGGGGGATCCGGGAGCTGTTTTTT.

The chain carries TRBV3-1 (or the pseudogene TRBV3-2) and TRBJ2-1; no definite D call. Germline-derived CDR1 and CDR2 are LGHDT and YNNKEL (reference sequence). This CDR3 has 15 residues. Trimming removed 4 bases at V and 0 bases at J, with 10 bases between. In DNA form, the CDR3 reads TGTGCCAGCAGCCCGACACCGAGCTCCTACAATGAGCAGTTCTTC. Translated: CASSPTPSSYNEQFF.

CDR3 nucleotides: TGTGCCAGCAGTTACTCGTCTATATACGAGCAGTACTTC. As protein: CASSYSSIYEQYF. V gene TRBV6-5 combines with J gene TRBJ2-7; no reliable D call. CDR3 length: 13 amino acids. Germline V CDR1 and CDR2: MNHEY, SVGAGI. Trimming took 0 bases from V and 4 from J, leaving 7 bases between them.